This record looks at one TCR beta chain sequence and its context. Its antigen remains unidentified. Per the original methods: A papillary thyroid cancer distant-metastasis classifier was built from CDR3 differences across clinicopathological groups. Via MiXCR, TCRdb re-called the PCR reads. The V and J calls reflect TCRdb's pipeline rather than the authors' work. The table includes about 27,000 clones, approximately 13% detected once. This sample was taken from a study of metastatic and nonmetastatic thyroid tumors. Study-level information: Repertoires of blood and of tissue (tumor or nodule) from malignant and benign thyroid patients were compared. Overall study results and limits: Reported TCR beta diversity, measured in blood and tumor, was significantly higher for malignant thyroid tumors than for benign nodules.

No treatment of any kind had been given to any patient before thyroid surgery. Sequenced: blood. This TCR derives from a female donor with papillary thyroid cancer or a benign thyroid nodule (not recorded which). Some clones in this sample may be carry-over from other donors' samples.

The CDR3: CAWSVPALAGGYEQFF. The CDR3 region has the DNA TGTGCCTGGAGTGTACCGGCGTTGGCGGGAGGCTATGAGCAGTTCTTC. V gene TRBV30 combines with J gene TRBJ2-1; TRBD2 matches at 8 bases. Per germline, CDR1 GTSNPN and CDR2 SVGIG (reference sequence). Unmatched junction bases numbered 12, after V lost 0 bases and J lost 8 bases. The CDR3 length is 16 residues.